What follows are 6 T cell receptor beta chains derived from one specimen sequenced in a study of blood T cell repertoires in COVID-19 (TCRdb year 2020). Library construction relied on the immunoSEQ multiplex PCR assay. This is the immuneACCESS table as TCRdb keeps it, with only in-frame sequences that have V and J called. A part of the clones is gone; compared with another copy, unresolved V genes explain less than half, and the rest is unexplained. This sample comprises roughly 150,000 clones, approximately 83% of them detected only once. Together, the top ten hold under 9.5% of the sample. Material: peripheral blood. These receptors were collected from a human donor in a cohort sampled during active COVID-19.

The V and J genes are TRBV2 and TRBJ1-2; 7 bases fit TRBD1. The CDR3 runs 13 residues. Germline-derived CDR1 and CDR2 are SNHLY and FYNNEI. V was pared by 6 bases and J by 0 bases, with 1 base of the junction left unmatched. As DNA, the CDR3 is TGTGCCAGCAGGGGACAGACTAACTATGGCTACACCTTC. Protein: CASRGQTNYGYTF.

CDR3 sequence reads: CASSLEGTSGRGEQFF. DNA of the CDR3: TGTGCCAGCAGCTTAGAAGGGACTAGCGGGCGGGGTGAGCAGTTCTTC. The rearrangement links TRBV11-2 to TRBJ2-1; TRBD2 aligns across 12 bases. The ends lost 0 bases at V and 9 bases at J; junction bases unmatched: 6. The CDR3 has 16 amino acids. CDR1 and CDR2 from the germline V gene are SGHAT and FQNNGV. Complete variable domain (other parts from reference TRBV11-2 and TRBJ2-1): EAGVAQSPRYKIIEKRQSVAFWCNPISGHATLYWYQQILGQGPKLLIQFQNNGVVDDSQLPKDRFSAERLKGVDSTLKIQPAKLEDSAVYLCASSLEGTSGRGEQFFGPGTRLTVL.

This chain links TRBV9 with TRBJ2-5; weak D call: TRBD2 (5 bases). The V gene lost 0 bases and the J gene lost 7 bases, with 10 bases spanning the gap. Germline assignment: CDR1 SGDLS and CDR2 YYNGEE. The CDR3 loop spans 13 amino acids. CDR3 sequence reads: CASSVVYRGTQYF. In nucleotides, the CDR3 is TGTGCCAGCAGCGTAGTGTATCGGGGGACCCAGTACTTC.

This sequence joins TRBV10-3 and TRBJ1-4; no reliable D call. V was shortened by 3 bases and J by 0 bases, with 11 bases between the two germline ends. The CDR3 loop spans 16 amino acids. CDR1 ENHRY and CDR2 SYGVKD come from the germline V gene. The CDR3: CAISEKSPATNEKLFF. For the CDR3, the DNA is TGTGCCATCAGTGAAAAATCCCCTGCAACTAATGAAAAACTGTTTTTT.

This clone was detected once. This chain links TRBV11-3 with TRBJ1-3; 8 nucleotides agree with TRBD1. Germline V gene lookup returns CDR1 SGHNT and CDR2 YENEEA. The CDR3 runs to 15 residues. V gave up 5 bases and J gave up 0 bases; unmatched junction bases: 3. DNA for the CDR3: TGTGCCAGCAGCCCAGGGGGCAGCTCTGGAAACACCATATATTTT. Its translation: CASSPGGSSGNTIYF.

The V and J genes are TRBV5-4 and TRBJ1-2, with 7 nucleotides matching TRBD1. Looked up from germline, CDR1 is SGHNT and CDR2 is YYREEE (reference sequence). J gave up 8 bases and V 0 bases, and 13 bases lay outside the gene matches. The CDR3 is 16 residues long. In DNA, the CDR3 is TGTGCCAGCAGCTTGGCGCGTGGACAGGCCCTAGGGGGCTACACCTTC. This gives the protein CASSLARGQALGGYTF.